The clone carrying this TCR beta chain was seen a handful of times. Its specificity is unknown. Unique molecular identifiers were used to barcode this TCRbeta library. One entry per CDR3 protein results from TCRdb running MiXCR on the PCR reads. In the table there are 200,000 to 300,000 distinct CDR3 sequences, about 25% of which are singletons. The record originates from a study of T-cell reconstitution after alpha-beta-depleted transplantation in children. Whole-study findings and limits: At the one-year point after transplant, T-cell counts and TCRbeta diversity were found to come mostly from T cells that had been newly produced. From surviving recipient T cells and thymic progenitors came the high day-60 TCRbeta diversity observed in some patients.

After removal of 3 bases from V and 2 bases from J, the junction contained 2 bases not matched to a gene. CDR3 length: 15 residues. The clonotype comes from a girl between 2 and 10 years old with Fanconi anemia, due to receive a stem cell transplant. The chain employs TRBV12-3 or TRBV12-4 and TRBJ2-3, with 10 bases matching TRBD2. The sequenced sample was PBMCs, obtained before TCRalphabeta/CD19-depleted stem cell transplant. CDR3: CASSFSGRATDTQYF. DNA of the CDR3: TGTGCCAGCAGTTTCAGCGGGAGGGCCACAGATACGCAGTATTTT.